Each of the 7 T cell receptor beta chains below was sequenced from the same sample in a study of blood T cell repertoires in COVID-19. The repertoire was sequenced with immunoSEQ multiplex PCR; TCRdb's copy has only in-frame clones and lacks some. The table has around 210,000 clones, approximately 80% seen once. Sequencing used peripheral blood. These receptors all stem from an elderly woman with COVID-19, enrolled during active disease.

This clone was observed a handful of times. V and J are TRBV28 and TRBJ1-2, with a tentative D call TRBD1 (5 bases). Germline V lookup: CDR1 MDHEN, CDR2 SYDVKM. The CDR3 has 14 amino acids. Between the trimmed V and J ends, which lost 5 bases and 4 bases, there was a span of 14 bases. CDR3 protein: CASSRSRDFYGYTF. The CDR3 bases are TGTGCCAGCAGTCGATCGAGGGACTTCTATGGCTACACCTTC.

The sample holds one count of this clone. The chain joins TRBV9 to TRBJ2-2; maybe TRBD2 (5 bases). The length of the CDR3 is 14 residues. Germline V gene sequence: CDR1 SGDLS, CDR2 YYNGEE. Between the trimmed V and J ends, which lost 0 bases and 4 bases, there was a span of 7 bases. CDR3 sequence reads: CASSVGGSTGELFF. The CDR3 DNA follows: TGTGCCAGCAGCGTAGGAGGGAGCACCGGGGAGCTGTTTTTT.

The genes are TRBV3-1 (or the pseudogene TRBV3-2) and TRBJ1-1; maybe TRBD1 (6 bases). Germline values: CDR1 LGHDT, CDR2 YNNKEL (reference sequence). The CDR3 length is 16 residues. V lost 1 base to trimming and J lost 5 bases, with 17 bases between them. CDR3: CASSQGGGPLGTEAFF. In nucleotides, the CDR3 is TGTGCCAGCAGCCAAGGGGGGGGGCCTCTCGGTACTGAAGCTTTCTTT.

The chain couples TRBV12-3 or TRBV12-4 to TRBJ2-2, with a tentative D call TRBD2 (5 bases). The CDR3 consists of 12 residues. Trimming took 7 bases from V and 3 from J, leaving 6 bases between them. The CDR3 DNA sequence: TGTGCCAGCACGAGGGACACCGGGGAGCTGTTTTTT. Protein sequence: CASTRDTGELFF.

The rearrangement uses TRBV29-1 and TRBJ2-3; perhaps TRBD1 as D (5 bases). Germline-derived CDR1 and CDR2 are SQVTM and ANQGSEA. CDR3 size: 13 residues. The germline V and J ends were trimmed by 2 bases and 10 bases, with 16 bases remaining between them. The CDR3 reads CSVERGGDNAQYF. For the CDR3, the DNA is TGCAGCGTTGAAAGGGGCGGCGACAATGCGCAGTATTTT.

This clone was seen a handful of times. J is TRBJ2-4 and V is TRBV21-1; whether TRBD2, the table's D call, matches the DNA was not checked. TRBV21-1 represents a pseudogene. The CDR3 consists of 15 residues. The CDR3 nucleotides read TGTGCCAGCAGCAAATCCGGGATTTGGAAAAACATTCAGTACTTC. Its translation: CASSKSGIWKNIQYF.

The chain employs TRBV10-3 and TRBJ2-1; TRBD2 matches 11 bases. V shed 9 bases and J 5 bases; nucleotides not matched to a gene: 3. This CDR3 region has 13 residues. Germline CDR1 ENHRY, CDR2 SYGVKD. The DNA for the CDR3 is TGTGCCATGTCGACTAGCGGGAACAATGAGCAGTTCTTC. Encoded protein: CAMSTSGNNEQFF.